This passage covers 27 T cell receptor beta chains from one sample sequenced in a study of shared clonotypes between healthy human individuals. Sequenced by immunoSEQ multiplex PCR; TCRdb stores in-frame clones only, minus some. The repertoire includes under 1,100,000 clones, about 74% of them detected once, and about 1.5% sits in the top ten. Sequencing was carried out using memory CD4+ T cells sorted from blood. Subset of the sample: CD45RA-negative fraction. All receptors come from a man aged 18-30 years in good health.

This chain links TRBV6-6 with TRBJ1-1; possibly TRBD1 for D (5 bases). CDR1 is MNHNY and CDR2 is SVGAGI in the germline V gene (reference sequence). V was cut by 4 bases and J by 1 base, with 7 bases left in between. CDR3 length equals 13 residues. The DNA for the CDR3 is TGTGCCAGCAGTTTCGGGGCGAACACTGAAGCTTTCTTT. Protein: CASSFGANTEAFF.

In nucleotides, the CDR3 is TGTGCCAGCAGCTCCCCTAGGGGGCAGGATGAAAAACTGTTTTTT. Translated, it gives CASSSPRGQDEKLFF. V is TRBV7-9 and J is TRBJ1-4, with TRBD1 identical over 7 bases. CDR1 and CDR2 from the germline V gene are SEHNR and FQNEAQ (reference sequence). V lost 4 bases to trimming and J lost 6 bases; unmatched junction nucleotides: 8. There are 15 residues in the CDR3.

This chain joins TRBV5-1 and TRBJ2-3; 7 positions agree with TRBD2. V shed 0 bases, J shed 10 bases, and the junction held 5 bases outside the gene matches. Germline V CDR1 and CDR2: SGHRS, YFSETQ. The CDR3 has 13 amino acids. CDR3 nucleotide sequence: TGCGCCAGCAGCTTGGGTGGAACTAGCGCGCAGTATTTT. This translates into CASSLGGTSAQYF.

A few counts support this clone. V and J are TRBV6-1 and TRBJ2-7; TRBD1 agrees at 7 bases. V lost 6 bases and J lost 2; bases outside the gene matches: 10. The germline gives CDR1 MNHNS, CDR2 SASEGT. This CDR3 has 15 amino acids. CDR3 sequence: CASRKQGSATYEQYF. Written as DNA, the CDR3 is TGTGCCAGCAGAAAACAGGGGTCGGCTACCTACGAGCAGTACTTC.

The chain links TRBV6-5 to TRBJ2-7; TRBD1 matches 11 bases. The J segment lost 5 bases and the V segment lost 7 bases, leaving 4 bases of the junction unmatched. Per germline, CDR1 MNHEY and CDR2 SVGAGI. The CDR3 runs to 13 residues. The CDR3 DNA is TGTGCCAGCACCAGGACAGGGGGCAACGAGCAGTACTTC. Encoded protein: CASTRTGGNEQYF.

The V call is TRBV6-4, the J call TRBJ2-5; a weak D match, TRBD1 (6 bases). CDR1 and CDR2 (germline): MRHNA, SNTAGT. Trimming removed 6 bases from V and 1 base from J, with 9 bases in between. The length of the CDR3 is 13 residues. In DNA, the CDR3 is TGTGCCAGCAGGGGACAAACCCAAGAGACCCAGTACTTC. Protein product: CASRGQTQETQYF.

V gene TRBV7-8 combines with J gene TRBJ1-1; D is possibly TRBD1 (6 bases). The CDR3 loop spans 15 amino acids. From germline, CDR1 is SGHVS and CDR2 FQNEAQ. Trimming stripped 10 bases from V and 0 bases from J, with 18 bases between. The CDR3 loop reads CAILRRTALNTEAFF. The CDR3 DNA follows: TGTGCCATCCTACGTAGGACAGCCCTGAACACTGAAGCTTTCTTT. Based on the CDR3 plus reference TRBV7-8 and TRBJ1-1, the full variable domain is GAGVSQSPRYKVAKRGQDVALRCDPISGHVSLFWYQQALGQGPEFLTYFQNEAQLDKSGLPSDRFFAERPEGSVSTLKIQRTQQEDSAVYLCAILRRTALNTEAFFGQGTRLTVV.

V gene TRBV6-5 combines with J gene TRBJ2-1; 7 bases are shared with TRBD2. This CDR3 is 15 amino acids long. Germline trimming cut 4 bases from V and 1 base from J; bases unmatched to any gene: 4. The germline V gene encodes CDR1 MNHEY and CDR2 SVGAGI. In DNA, the CDR3 is TGTGCCAGCAGTTCGCTGGGAGGGTCCTACAATGAGCAGTTCTTC. Its translation: CASSSLGGSYNEQFF.

V usage is TRBV19 and J usage is TRBJ1-1, with 8 bases aligning to TRBD1. V lost 3 bases to trimming and J lost 3 bases; unmatched junction nucleotides: 15. Germline assignment: CDR1 LNHDA and CDR2 SQIVND (reference sequence). CDR3 length: 18 residues. The CDR3 DNA reads TGTGCCAGTAGTATGGACAGGGTGGGGAACACAGGTTACACTGAAGCTTTCTTT. It translates to CASSMDRVGNTGYTEAFF.

This clone turned up a few times. Other nucleotide sequences from this sample produce the same CDR3. V is TRBV5-6 and J is TRBJ2-3; D is unresolved. V was trimmed by 2 bases and J by 0 bases, leaving 1 base between them. The germline V gene encodes CDR1 SGHDT and CDR2 YYEEEE. This CDR3 region has 12 residues. The chain's CDR3 is CASSFSTDTQYF. For the CDR3, the DNA is TGTGCCAGCAGCTTCAGCACAGATACGCAGTATTTT.

CDR3 sequence: CASSLGLAGVQAYEQYF. In DNA, the CDR3 is TGTGCCAGCAGCTTGGGACTAGCGGGAGTACAGGCCTACGAGCAGTACTTC. The V gene is TRBV7-9, the J gene TRBJ2-7; 14 bases line up with TRBD2. V was clipped by 3 bases and J by 2 bases; unmatched bases: 6. Per germline, CDR1 SEHNR and CDR2 FQNEAQ (reference sequence). The CDR3 is made up of 17 amino acids.

The J gene is TRBJ2-7, the V gene TRBV30; D is uncertain. This CDR3 has 16 amino acids. Germline loops: CDR1 GTSNPN, CDR2 SVGIG (reference sequence). Trimming took off 0 bases at V and 6 bases at J, with 21 bases between the two ends. The CDR3: CAWSVPHSMGAGEQYF. CDR3 coding DNA: TGTGCCTGGAGTGTACCGCACTCGATGGGCGCCGGCGAGCAGTACTTC.

The J gene is TRBJ1-6, the V gene TRBV6-5; 7 nucleotides agree with TRBD1. The CDR3 runs to 15 residues. V dropped 5 bases and J dropped 7; count of bases not matched to a gene: 8. Germline lookup yields CDR1 MNHEY and CDR2 SVGAGI. The DNA of the CDR3 is TGTGCCAGCAGTGCCCGGGACAGCGAGAATTCACCCCTCCACTTT. Its protein product is CASSARDSENSPLHF.

In regard to this clone: Other DNA sequences in this sample translate to the same CDR3. V gene TRBV4-1 combines with J gene TRBJ2-3; possibly TRBD2 for D (5 bases). V lost 0 bases, J lost 3 bases, and 10 bases lay in between. This CDR3 has 15 residues. Germline V CDR1 and CDR2: MGHRA, YSYEKL. In DNA, the CDR3 is TGCGCCAGCAGCCAAGATGGAAGAGGGACAGATACGCAGTATTTT. Protein product: CASSQDGRGTDTQYF.

On this clone itself: Distinct nucleotide sequences in the sample also encode this CDR3. V is TRBV19 and J is TRBJ2-5; the D is unclear. The CDR3 has 11 residues. In germline, CDR1 is LNHDA, CDR2 SQIVND (reference sequence). V was pared by 3 bases and J by 4 bases, with 3 bases between. The CDR3 here is CASSIRETQYF. The CDR3 DNA sequence: TGTGCCAGTAGTATCAGAGAGACCCAGTACTTC.

The V call is TRBV25-1, the J call TRBJ2-7; D could derive from TRBD1 or TRBD2 (5 bases each). Germline V lookup: CDR1 MGHDK, CDR2 SYGVNS. The CDR3 totals 11 residues. Trimming removed 6 bases at V and 9 bases at J, with 12 bases between. CDR3 sequence (DNA): TGTGCCAGCAGCCGATCTGGGGGGCAGTACTTC. Its protein is CASSRSGGQYF.

V is TRBV7-2 and J is TRBJ2-1; 10 bases fit TRBD2. From germline, CDR1 is SGHTA and CDR2 FQGNSA. V shed 2 bases and J 6 bases; nucleotides not matched to a gene: 4. The CDR3 runs 15 residues. Here the CDR3 DNA reads TGTGCCAGCAGCTTACTAGCGGGAGTCAGCAATGAGCAGTTCTTC. This gives the protein CASSLLAGVSNEQFF.

This clone was found a few times. CDR3 DNA: TGCGCCAGCAGCCCGCTCGGGACTAGTAACAATGAGCAGTTCTTC. This encodes CASSPLGTSNNEQFF. The rearrangement links TRBV5-1 to TRBJ2-1; 8 bases are a match to TRBD2. Trimming took 4 bases from V and 5 from J; bases not matched to a gene: 8. The CDR3 loop spans 15 amino acids. Germline CDR1 SGHRS, CDR2 YFSETQ.

CDR3 coding DNA: TGTGCCAGCAGCCTATCGGGGGACCAAGAGACCCAGTACTTC. Its protein is CASSLSGDQETQYF. V is TRBV6-6 and J is TRBJ2-5, with D perhaps TRBD2 (6 bases). CDR1 is MNHNY, CDR2 SVGAGI, per germline (reference sequence). Trimming left V 6 bases short and J 0 bases short, with 11 bases between. This CDR3 comprises 14 residues.

The V call is TRBV2, the J call TRBJ2-3, with 10 bases lining up with TRBD2. CDR1 and CDR2 from the germline V gene are SNHLY and FYNNEI. This CDR3 region has 16 residues. The J segment lost 4 bases and the V segment lost 6 bases, leaving 10 bases of the junction unmatched. CDR3 loop: CASRAPSGSRADTQYF. CDR3 DNA: TGTGCCAGCAGAGCCCCTAGCGGGAGTAGGGCAGATACGCAGTATTTT. The entire variable domain, with the rest obtained from reference TRBV2 and TRBJ2-3, is as follows: EPEVTQTPSHQVTQMGQEVILRCVPISNHLYFYWYRQILGQKVEFLVSFYNNEISEKSEIFDDQFSVERPDGSNFTLKIRSTKLEDSAMYFCASRAPSGSRADTQYFGPGTRLTVL.

The CDR3 here is CASSPAGTPEKLFF. DNA of the CDR3: TGTGCCAGCTCACCAGCCGGGACACCGGAAAAACTGTTTTTT. The chain employs TRBV18 and TRBJ1-4; D possibly corresponds to TRBD1 (6 bases). The CDR3 contains 14 residues. Trimming cost V 2 bases and J 8 bases, with 12 bases left between them. Germline loops: CDR1 KGHSH, CDR2 LQKENI. Drawing the rest from reference TRBV18 and TRBJ1-4, the complete variable domain is NAGVMQNPRHLVRRRGQEARLRCSPMKGHSHVYWYRQLPEEGLKFMVYLQKENIIDESGMPKERFSAEFPKEGPSILRIQQVVRGDSAAYFCASSPAGTPEKLFFGSGTQLSVL.

In the case of this clone: Other DNA sequences in the same sample also yield this CDR3. This rearrangement joins TRBV6-1 to TRBJ1-5, with a possible D match to TRBD1 (6 bases). Germline V CDR1 and CDR2: MNHNS, SASEGT. The germline V and J ends were trimmed by 2 bases and 4 bases, with 9 bases remaining between them. The CDR3 has 14 residues. The chain's CDR3 is CASSETGRNQPQHF. Written as DNA, the CDR3 is TGTGCCAGCAGTGAAACAGGGAGGAATCAGCCCCAGCATTTT.

The rearrangement links TRBV5-6 to TRBJ2-7; D gene unclear. The CDR3 is 16 residues long. Germline values: CDR1 SGHDT, CDR2 YYEEEE. Trimming removed 0 bases at V and 7 bases at J, with 20 bases between. CDR3: CASSLDPGQTSGEQYF. The CDR3 bases are TGTGCCAGCAGCTTGGATCCAGGCCAGACATCTGGTGAGCAGTACTTC.

This clone was seen once. The same CDR3 also results from other DNA sequences found in this sample. The V call is TRBV7-2, the J call TRBJ2-7; D is undetermined. V lost 1 base and J lost 2, with 6 bases in between. The CDR3 has 13 residues. The germline V gene has CDR1 SGHTA and CDR2 FQGNSA. This CDR3 is CASSLDRTYEQYF. The CDR3 DNA reads as TGTGCCAGCAGCTTAGACCGGACCTACGAGCAGTACTTC.

This clone was seen only a few times. The chain has TRBV27 and TRBJ1-1; D unclear. Germline V gives CDR1 MNHEY, CDR2 SMNVEV (reference sequence). The CDR3 sequence is 15 residues long. Trimming cost V 0 bases and J 2 bases, with 10 bases left between them. CDR3 sequence: CASSLSRYLNTEAFF. The CDR3 DNA is TGTGCCAGCAGTTTATCGAGATACCTCAACACTGAAGCTTTCTTT.

The CDR3: CASSLGGGGQPQHF. Here the CDR3 DNA reads TGCGCCAGCAGCTTGGGAGGGGGAGGTCAGCCCCAGCATTTT. The chain recombines TRBV5-1 with TRBJ1-5, with D tentatively TRBD1 (6 bases). Germline V gene lookup returns CDR1 SGHRS and CDR2 YFSETQ. This CDR3 is 14 amino acids long. Trimming pared 0 bases from V and 6 bases from J, leaving 10 bases between.

The gene calls are TRBV5-1 and TRBJ2-7; D not certain. Looked up from germline, CDR1 is SGHRS and CDR2 is YFSETQ. The V end lost 6 bases, the J end lost 6 bases, and 13 bases lay between the germline ends. The CDR3 loop spans 12 amino acids. The CDR3 DNA reads TGCGCCAGCAAAACCGATGAGCTCGAGCAGTACTTC. This gives the protein CASKTDELEQYF. The full variable domain, its missing parts supplied by reference TRBV5-1 and TRBJ2-7, is KAGVTQTPRYLIKTRGQQVTLSCSPISGHRSVSWYQQTPGQGLQFLFEYFSETQRNKGNFPGRFSGRQFSNSRSEMNVSTLELGDSALYLCASKTDELEQYFGPGTRLTVT.